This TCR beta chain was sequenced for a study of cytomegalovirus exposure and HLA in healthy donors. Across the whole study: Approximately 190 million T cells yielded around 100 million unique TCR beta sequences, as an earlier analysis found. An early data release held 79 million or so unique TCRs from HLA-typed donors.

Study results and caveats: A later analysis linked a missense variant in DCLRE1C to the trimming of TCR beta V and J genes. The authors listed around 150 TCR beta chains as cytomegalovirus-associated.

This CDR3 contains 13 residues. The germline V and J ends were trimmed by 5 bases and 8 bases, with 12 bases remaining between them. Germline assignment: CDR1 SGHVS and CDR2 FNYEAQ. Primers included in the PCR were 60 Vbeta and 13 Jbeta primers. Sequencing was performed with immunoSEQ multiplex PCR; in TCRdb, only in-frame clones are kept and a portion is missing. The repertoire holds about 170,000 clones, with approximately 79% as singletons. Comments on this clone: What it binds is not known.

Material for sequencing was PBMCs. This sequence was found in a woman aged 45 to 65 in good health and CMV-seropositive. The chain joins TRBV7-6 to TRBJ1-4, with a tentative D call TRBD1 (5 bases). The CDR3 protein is CASSPGLIEKLFF. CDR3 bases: TGTGCCAGCAGCCCAGGGTTGATCGAAAAACTGTTTTTT. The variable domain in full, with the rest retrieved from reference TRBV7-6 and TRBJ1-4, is GAGVSQSPRYKVTKRGQDVALRCDPISGHVSLYWYRQALGQGPEFLTYFNYEAQQDKSGLPNDRFSAERPEGSISTLTIQRTEQRDSAMYRCASSPGLIEKLFFGSGTQLSVL.